The present TCR beta chain was sequenced within a study of cytomegalovirus exposure and HLA in healthy donors. Study-level background: Tens of millions of unique TCRs from HLA-typed donors were held in an early release of data. Study-wide results and limits: The later analysis indicated that the majority of CMV-associated TCR beta chains appeared HLA-restricted. Researchers counted 180 or so TCR beta chains as cytomegalovirus-associated. Later genetic work tied a missense DCLRE1C variant to beta-chain V and J trimming.

A word on this clone: Antigen specificity is unknown.

PCR involved 60 Vbeta and 13 Jbeta primers. Method: immunoSEQ multiplex PCR; TCRdb's copy keeps in-frame clones and lacks some. The sample contains 95,000 to 150,000 clones, around four fifths of which appear only once. Germline CDR1 and CDR2: SEHNR and FQNEAQ (reference sequence). The CDR3 sequence is 13 residues long. V was pared by 2 bases and J by 3 bases, with 8 bases between. The chain is built from TRBV7-9 and TRBJ2-7; tentatively, D is TRBD2 (6 bases). This TCR derives from a man between 18 and 29 years old in good health and CMV-seropositive. The sample was PBMCs. DNA for the CDR3: TGTGCCAGCAGCTTATCCGGGGGCTACGAGCAGTACTTC. Its translation is CASSLSGGYEQYF.